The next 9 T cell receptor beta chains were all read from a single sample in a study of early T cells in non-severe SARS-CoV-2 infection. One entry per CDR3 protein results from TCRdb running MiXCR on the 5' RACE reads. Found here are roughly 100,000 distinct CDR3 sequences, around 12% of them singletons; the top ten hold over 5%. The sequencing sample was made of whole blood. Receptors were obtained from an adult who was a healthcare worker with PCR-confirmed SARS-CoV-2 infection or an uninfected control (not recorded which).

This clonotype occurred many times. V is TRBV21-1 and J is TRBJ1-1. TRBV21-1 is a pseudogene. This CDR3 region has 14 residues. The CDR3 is CASSKAAQNTEAFF. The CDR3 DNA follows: TGTGCCAGCAGCAAAGCCGCACAGAACACTGAAGCTTTCTTT.

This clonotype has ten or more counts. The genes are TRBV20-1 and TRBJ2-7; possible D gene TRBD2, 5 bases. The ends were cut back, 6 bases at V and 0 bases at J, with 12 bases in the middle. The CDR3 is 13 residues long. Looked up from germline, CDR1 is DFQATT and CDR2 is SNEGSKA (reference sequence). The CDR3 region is CSAREDHSYEQYF. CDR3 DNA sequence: TGCAGTGCCCGGGAAGACCACTCCTACGAGCAGTACTTC.

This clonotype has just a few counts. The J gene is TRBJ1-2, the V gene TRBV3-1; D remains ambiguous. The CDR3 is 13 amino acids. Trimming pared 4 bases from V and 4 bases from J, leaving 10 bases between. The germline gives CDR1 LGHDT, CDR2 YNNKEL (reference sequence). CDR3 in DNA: TGTGCCAGCAGCCCCGGTAGTACCTATGGCTACACCTTC. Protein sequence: CASSPGSTYGYTF.

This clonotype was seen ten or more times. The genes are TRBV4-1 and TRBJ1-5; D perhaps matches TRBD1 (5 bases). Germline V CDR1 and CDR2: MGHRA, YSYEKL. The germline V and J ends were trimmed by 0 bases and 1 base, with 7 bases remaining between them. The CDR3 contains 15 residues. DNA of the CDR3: TGCGCCAGCAGCCAAGATCGGGGCAGCAATCAGCCCCAGCATTTT. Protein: CASSQDRGSNQPQHF.

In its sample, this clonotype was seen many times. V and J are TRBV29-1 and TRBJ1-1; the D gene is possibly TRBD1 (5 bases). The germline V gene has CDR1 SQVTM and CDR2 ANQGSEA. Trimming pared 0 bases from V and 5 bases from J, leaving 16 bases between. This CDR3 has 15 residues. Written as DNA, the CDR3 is TGCAGCGTTGAAGATCTGCGAAGGGGCTGGACTGAAGCTTTCTTT. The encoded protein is CSVEDLRRGWTEAFF.

The CDR3 sequence: CASSLGAGAFRTDTQYF. The CDR3 DNA reads TGTGCCAGCAGCTTAGGCGCAGGGGCATTCCGCACAGATACGCAGTATTTT. V gene TRBV11-2 combines with J gene TRBJ2-3, with D possibly matching TRBD1 (6 bases). Germline CDR1 SGHAT, CDR2 FQNNGV. Trimming took off 1 base at V and 1 base at J, with 15 bases between the two ends. This CDR3 has 17 residues.

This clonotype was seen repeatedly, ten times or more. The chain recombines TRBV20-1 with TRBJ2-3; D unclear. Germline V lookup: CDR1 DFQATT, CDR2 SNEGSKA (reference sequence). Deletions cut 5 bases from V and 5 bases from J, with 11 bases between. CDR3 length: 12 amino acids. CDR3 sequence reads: CSAPYTQDTQYF. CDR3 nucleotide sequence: TGCAGTGCTCCCTACACCCAAGATACGCAGTATTTT.

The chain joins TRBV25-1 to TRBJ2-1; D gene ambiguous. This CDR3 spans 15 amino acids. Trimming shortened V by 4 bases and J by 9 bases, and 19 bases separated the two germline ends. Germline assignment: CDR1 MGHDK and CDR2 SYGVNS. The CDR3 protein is CASSGLGNRRSEQFF. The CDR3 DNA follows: TGTGCCAGCAGTGGGTTGGGGAATCGGCGGAGTGAGCAGTTCTTC. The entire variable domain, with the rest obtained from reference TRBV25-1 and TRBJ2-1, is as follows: EADIYQTPRYLVIGTGKKITLECSQTMGHDKMYWYQQDPGMELHLIHYSYGVNSTEKGDLSSESTVSRIRTEHFPLTLESARPSHTSQYLCASSGLGNRRSEQFFGPGTRLTVL.

The CDR3: CSATDRRLGNSPLHF. CDR3 coding DNA: TGCAGTGCCACCGACAGGCGTCTGGGGAATTCACCCCTCCACTTT. The chain joins TRBV20-1 to TRBJ1-6; weak D call: TRBD1 (6 bases). Germline CDR1 DFQATT, CDR2 SNEGSKA (reference sequence). Deletions cut 6 bases from V and 7 bases from J, with 19 bases between. The CDR3 length is 15 residues.